The next 16 T cell receptor beta chains were all read from a single sample in a study of cytomegalovirus exposure and HLA in healthy donors. With 60 Vbeta and 13 Jbeta primers, the PCR was carried out. Sequencing was performed with immunoSEQ multiplex PCR; in TCRdb, only in-frame clones are kept and a portion is missing. The sample holds roughly 140,000 clones, 79% seen once. Input material: PBMCs. Source of these receptors: a middle-aged woman in good health and CMV-seropositive.

The chain combines TRBV2 with TRBJ2-5; D is possibly TRBD2 (5 bases). The CDR3 has 17 amino acids. V lost 6 bases and J 3 bases, leaving 23 bases between the germline ends. Per the germline V gene, CDR1 is SNHLY and CDR2 is FYNNEI. This CDR3 reads CASSPRLSGAAKETQYF. DNA of the CDR3: TGTGCCAGCAGCCCCCGTCTAAGCGGCGCGGCGAAAGAGACCCAGTACTTC.

The V gene is TRBV10-2, the J gene TRBJ2-7; 7 bases agree with TRBD1. CDR3 length equals 13 residues. The germline gives CDR1 WSHSY, CDR2 SAAADI. Trimming removed 8 bases from V and 7 bases from J; junction bases left unmatched: 11. The CDR3 DNA follows: TGCGCCAGCGACCGGGACAGAGCTCTGGAGCAGTACTTC. Translation gives CASDRDRALEQYF.

This clone was seen once. The CDR3 bases are TGTGCCAGCAGCCAGGGACAGGGGGGGGTTGAGCAGTTCTTC. Translating gives CASSQGQGGVEQFF. The chain couples TRBV5-6 to TRBJ2-1, with 11 bases identical to TRBD1. Germline assignment: CDR1 SGHDT and CDR2 YYEEEE. J gave up 9 bases and V 4 bases, and 6 bases lay outside the gene matches. The CDR3 has 14 amino acids.

This chain links TRBV21-1 with TRBJ2-3; whether TRBD2, the table's D call, matches the DNA was not checked. TRBV21-1 is given as a pseudogene. The CDR3 spans 17 residues. This chain's CDR3 is CASSSSRGEGDTDTQYF. CDR3 sequence (DNA): TGTGCCAGCAGCAGTTCTCGCGGGGAGGGGGACACAGATACGCAGTATTTT.

This clone was counted a few times. The V and J genes are TRBV5-4 and TRBJ2-7, with TRBD2 matching over 8 bases. The length of the CDR3 is 14 residues. The germline gives CDR1 SGHNT, CDR2 YYREEE (reference sequence). V lost 4 bases to trimming and J lost 2 bases; unmatched junction nucleotides: 5. CDR3 protein: CASSRRGAAYEQYF. The CDR3 DNA is TGTGCCAGCAGCCGGCGGGGGGCGGCCTACGAGCAGTACTTC.

The V call is TRBV2, the J call TRBJ2-7; weak D call: TRBD2 (7 bases). V was clipped by 11 bases and J by 9 bases, with 20 bases between them. Germline CDR1 is SNHLY and CDR2 is FYNNEI. CDR3 size: 12 residues. The CDR3 nucleotides read TGTGCCGGGGGGCACGAATCGGGGGGGCAGTACTTC. Amino acid sequence: CAGGHESGGQYF.

In this sample, this clone turned up once. At the DNA level, this CDR3 is encoded by other sequences in the same sample as well. The chain combines TRBV9 with TRBJ1-5; the D gene is possibly TRBD1 (6 bases). CDR1 and CDR2 from the germline V gene are SGDLS and YYNGEE. The CDR3 loop spans 14 amino acids. V lost 0 bases, J lost 4 bases, and 8 bases lay in between. The CDR3 DNA is TGTGCCAGCAGCGTAGGAGGGGGAAATCAGCCCCAGCATTTT. Encoded protein: CASSVGGGNQPQHF.

The J gene is TRBJ2-7, the V gene TRBV11-3; TRBD1 aligns across 7 bases. Germline V gene sequence: CDR1 SGHNT, CDR2 YENEEA. The ends lost 2 bases at V and 3 bases at J; junction bases unmatched: 10. This CDR3 region has 16 residues. DNA of the CDR3: TGTGCCAGCAGCTTAATAAGGGGGCCAACCCGCTACGAGCAGTACTTC. Protein: CASSLIRGPTRYEQYF.

The J gene is TRBJ1-1, the V gene TRBV2, with TRBD1 matching over 7 bases. This CDR3 has 14 amino acids. With 4 bases clipped from V and 0 bases from J, the junction kept 2 bases outside the gene matches. CDR1 is SNHLY, CDR2 FYNNEI, per germline. DNA for the CDR3: TGTGCCAGCAGTGTGGGACAGATGAACACTGAAGCTTTCTTT. Its protein is CASSVGQMNTEAFF.

This rearrangement joins TRBV7-9 to TRBJ2-3, with a possible D match to TRBD2 (5 bases). V gave up 4 bases and J gave up 0 bases, with 11 bases separating them. The CDR3 covers 15 residues. Germline V gene data show CDR1 as SEHNR and CDR2 as FQNEAQ (reference sequence). In DNA form, the CDR3 reads TGTGCCAGCAGCTGGGGTTCGGGGAGCACAGATACGCAGTATTTT. Translating gives CASSWGSGSTDTQYF.

V gene TRBV2 combines with J gene TRBJ2-1; the match to TRBD2 covers 9 bases. V trimming: 6 bases; J trimming: 6 bases; junction bases outside the gene matches: 3. Germline V gene data show CDR1 as SNHLY and CDR2 as FYNNEI. The CDR3 covers 13 residues. The CDR3 nucleotides read TGTGCCAGCAGAGGGACTAGCAGCAATGAGCAGTTCTTC. Translation gives CASRGTSSNEQFF.

This clone was seen only a few times. The chain combines TRBV7-9 with TRBJ2-1; tentatively, D is TRBD2 (5 bases). CDR1 is SEHNR and CDR2 is FQNEAQ in the germline V gene (reference sequence). CDR3 length: 14 residues. The ends were cut back, 0 bases at V and 6 bases at J, with 9 bases in the middle. CDR3 protein: CASSLAPGSNEQFF. CDR3 sequence (DNA): TGTGCCAGCAGCTTAGCGCCGGGATCCAATGAGCAGTTCTTC.

This clone was observed a few times. The gene calls are TRBV5-1 and TRBJ2-3; possible D gene TRBD2, 7 bases. V was shortened by 4 bases and J by 0 bases, with 18 bases between the two germline ends. In germline, CDR1 is SGHRS, CDR2 YFSETQ. The CDR3 sequence is 17 residues long. CDR3 coding DNA: TGCGCCAGCAGCACGAGGGGGGGGGTGCCTAGCACAGATACGCAGTATTTT. This encodes CASSTRGGVPSTDTQYF.

This clone was counted only a few times. The chain links TRBV18 to TRBJ1-1; 9 bases fit TRBD1. The CDR3 loop spans 15 amino acids. Trimming at V came to 1 base and at J to 4 bases, leaving 4 bases not matched to a gene. The germline CDR1 and CDR2 sequences are KGHSH and LQKENI. CDR3 nucleotide sequence: TGTGCCAGCTCACCACTTCCGGGACAGGGCACTGAAGCTTTCTTT. Its protein product is CASSPLPGQGTEAFF.

This clone was recorded only once. This chain uses TRBV2 with TRBJ2-3; 10 nucleotides match TRBD2. V lost 7 bases to trimming and J lost 0 bases; unmatched junction nucleotides: 7. The CDR3 consists of 16 residues. Germline CDR1 is SNHLY and CDR2 is FYNNEI. DNA of the CDR3: TGTGCCAGCAAAAAGCGGGGACTAGCGAGCACAGATACGCAGTATTTT. The encoded protein is CASKKRGLASTDTQYF.

The chain recombines TRBV28 with TRBJ1-5; possibly TRBD1 for D (6 bases). The CDR3 consists of 15 residues. Germline CDR1 MDHEN, CDR2 SYDVKM. The V end was cut by 5 bases, the J end by 7 bases, with 18 bases between. Written as DNA, the CDR3 is TGTGCCAGCAGTGAAAGTGGGGGGCGGGGGCAGCCCCAGCATTTT. Translation gives CASSESGGRGQPQHF. Looking up the rest from reference TRBV28 and TRBJ1-5 gives the full variable domain: DVKVTQSSRYLVKRTGEKVFLECVQDMDHENMFWYRQDPGLGLRLIYFSYDVKMKEKGDIPEGYSVSREKKERFSLILESASTNQTSMYLCASSESGGRGQPQHFGDGTRLSIL.